This record covers a single TCR beta chain. Antigen specificity is unknown. V trimming: 0 bases; J trimming: 10 bases; junction bases outside the gene matches: 16. Germline V gene data show CDR1 as SGHNT and CDR2 as YYREEE (reference sequence). This CDR3 has 17 residues. In the naive CD8 group, cells lacked CD45RO and were positively selected for CCR7, so terminally differentiated effector memory CD45RA+ cells were left out. These data are taken from a study of shared clonotypes between healthy human individuals. Broader study findings: Researchers found naive subsets generally carried larger estimated richness than memory subsets.

TCRdb's copy holds only in-frame clones and misses some; the assay was immunoSEQ multiplex PCR. Among 550,000 to 750,000 clones listed, roughly 96% were seen once. The chain employs TRBV5-4 and TRBJ2-1; the match to TRBD2 covers 7 bases. Source material: naive CD8+ T cells sorted from blood. The sequence was obtained from a woman aged 25-40 years in good health. CDR3 DNA sequence: TGTGCCAGCAGCTTGGAGGTCGCTAGCGGCCCCCTGGGAGAGCAGTTCTTC. Its protein product is CASSLEVASGPLGEQFF.